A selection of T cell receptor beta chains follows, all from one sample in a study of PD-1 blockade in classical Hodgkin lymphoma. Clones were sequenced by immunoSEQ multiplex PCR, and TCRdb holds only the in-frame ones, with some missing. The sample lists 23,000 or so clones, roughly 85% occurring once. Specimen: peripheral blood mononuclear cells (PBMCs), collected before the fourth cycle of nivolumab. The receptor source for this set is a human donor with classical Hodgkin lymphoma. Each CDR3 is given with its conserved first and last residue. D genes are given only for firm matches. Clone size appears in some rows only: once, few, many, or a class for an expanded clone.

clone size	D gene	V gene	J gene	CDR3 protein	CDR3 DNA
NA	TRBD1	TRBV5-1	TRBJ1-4	CASSVGTGGREKLFF	TGCGCCAGCAGCGTGGGGACAGGGGGAAGAGAAAAACTGTTTTTT
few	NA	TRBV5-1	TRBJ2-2	CASSRADNPGTGELFF	TGCGCCAGCAGCCGAGCAGACAATCCAGGCACCGGGGAGCTGTTTTTT
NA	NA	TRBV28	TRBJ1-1	CASSLRVTMNTEAFF	TGTGCCAGCAGTTTAAGGGTAACGATGAACACTGAAGCTTTCTTT
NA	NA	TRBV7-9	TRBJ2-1	CASRAYDRTHNEQFF	TGTGCCAGCAGGGCTTACGACAGGACCCACAATGAGCAGTTCTTC
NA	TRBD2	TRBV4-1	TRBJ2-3	CASSSLIGLAGGTDTQYF	TGCGCCAGCAGCTCCCTAATCGGACTAGCGGGAGGCACAGATACGCAGTATTTT
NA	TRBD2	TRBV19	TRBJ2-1	CASSISAGGSYNEQFF	TGTGCCAGTAGTATATCAGCGGGGGGTTCCTACAATGAGCAGTTCTTC
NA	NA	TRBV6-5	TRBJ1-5	CASTPGGGQPQHF	TGTGCCAGCACCCCGGGGGGGGGTCAGCCCCAGCATTTT
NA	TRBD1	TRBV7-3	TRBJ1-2	CASSTRTGGDGYTF	TGTGCCAGCAGCACCCGGACAGGGGGGGATGGCTACACCTTC
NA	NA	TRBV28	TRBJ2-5	CASSLRHEETQYF	TGTGCCAGCAGTTTGAGGCATGAAGAGACCCAGTACTTC
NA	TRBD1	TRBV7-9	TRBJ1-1	CASSLGPQGDTEAFF	TGTGCCAGCAGCTTAGGACCACAGGGGGACACTGAAGCTTTCTTT
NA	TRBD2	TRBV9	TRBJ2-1	CASSHGLAGDNEQFF	TGTGCCAGCAGCCATGGACTAGCGGGAGATAATGAGCAGTTCTTC
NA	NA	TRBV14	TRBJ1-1	CASSHVGGYTEAFF	TGTGCCAGCAGCCATGTCGGAGGGTACACTGAAGCTTTCTTT
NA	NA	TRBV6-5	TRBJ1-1	CASSYGTPSEEAFF	TGTGCCAGCAGTTACGGGACACCTTCTGAGGAAGCTTTCTTT
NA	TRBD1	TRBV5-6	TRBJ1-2	CASSPTGQVPNYGYTF	TGTGCCAGCAGCCCCACCGGACAGGTCCCGAACTATGGCTACACCTTC
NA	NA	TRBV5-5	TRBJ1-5	CASSLEDINQPQHF	TGTGCCAGCAGCTTGGAAGACATTAATCAGCCCCAGCATTTT
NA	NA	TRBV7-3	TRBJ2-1	CASSLDGRTYNEQFF	TGTGCCAGCAGCTTAGACGGAAGAACCTACAATGAGCAGTTCTTC
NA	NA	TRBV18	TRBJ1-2	CASSPKRQESGYTF	TGTGCCAGCTCACCAAAGAGACAGGAGAGTGGCTACACCTTC
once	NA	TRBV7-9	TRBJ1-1	CASSPVPGQEKNTEAFF	TGTGCCAGCAGCCCTGTTCCGGGACAAGAGAAGAACACTGAAGCTTTCTTT
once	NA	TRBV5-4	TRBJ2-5	CASSLGIGKETQYF	TGTGCCAGCAGCTTGGGAATAGGTAAAGAGACCCAGTACTTC
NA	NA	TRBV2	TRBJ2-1	CASSEATSDWSYNEQFF	TGTGCCAGCAGTGAAGCGACTAGTGATTGGTCCTACAATGAGCAGTTCTTC
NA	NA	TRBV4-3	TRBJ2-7	CASSQRDNSYEQYF	TGCGCCAGCAGCCAAAGGGATAACTCCTACGAGCAGTACTTC
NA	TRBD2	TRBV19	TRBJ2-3	CASSMSEAGGPGTQYF	TGTGCCAGTAGTATGAGTGAGGCGGGAGGGCCTGGTACGCAGTATTTT
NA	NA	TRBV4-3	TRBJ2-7	CASSQDQGSYEQYF	TGCGCCAGCAGCCAAGATCAGGGCTCCTACGAGCAGTACTTC
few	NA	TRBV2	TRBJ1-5	CASRYSGNQPQHF	TGTGCCAGCCGTTACAGTGGCAATCAGCCCCAGCATTTT
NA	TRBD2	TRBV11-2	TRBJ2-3	CASSLGFGTSPHTDTQYF	TGTGCCAGCAGCTTAGGCTTCGGGACTAGCCCCCATACAGATACGCAGTATTTT
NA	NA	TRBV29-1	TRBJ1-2	CSVEDSGLYGYTF	TGCAGCGTTGAAGACTCAGGCCTATATGGCTACACCTTC
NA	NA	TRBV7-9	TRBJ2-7	CASSLTDRGSYEQYF	TGTGCCAGCAGCTTAACCGACCGGGGATCCTACGAGCAGTACTTC
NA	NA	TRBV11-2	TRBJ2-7	CASSLDLLVYEQYF	TGTGCCAGCAGCTTAGACCTTTTGGTTTACGAGCAGTACTTC
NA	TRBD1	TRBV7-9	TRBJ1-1	CASSLTGGYTEAFF	TGTGCCAGCAGCCTAACAGGGGGTTACACTGAAGCTTTCTTT
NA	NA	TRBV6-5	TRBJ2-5	CASSYSPVPTETQYF	TGTGCCAGCAGTTACTCTCCAGTCCCAACGGAGACCCAGTACTTC
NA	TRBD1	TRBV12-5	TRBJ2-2	CASGLVPTGRLNTGELFF	TGTGCTAGTGGTTTAGTCCCGACAGGGCGTCTGAACACCGGGGAGCTGTTTTTT
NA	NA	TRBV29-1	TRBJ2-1	CSVVLGLFNEQFF	TGCAGCGTGGTTTTGGGACTTTTCAATGAGCAGTTCTTC
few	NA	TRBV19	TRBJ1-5	CASSNPGISNQPQHF	TGTGCCAGTAGTAACCCAGGGATTAGCAATCAGCCCCAGCATTTT
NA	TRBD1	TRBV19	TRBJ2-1	CASSIQAGGSYNEQFF	TGTGCCAGTAGTATTCAGGCAGGGGGCTCCTACAATGAGCAGTTCTTC
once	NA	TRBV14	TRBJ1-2	CASSQDTASTYTF	TGTGCCAGCAGCCAAGATACGGCATCGACCTACACCTTC
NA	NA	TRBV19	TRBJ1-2	CASLDARTDYGYTF	TGTGCCAGCCTGGATGCACGGACGGACTATGGCTACACCTTC
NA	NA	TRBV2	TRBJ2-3	CASSEADTQYF	TGTGCCAGCAGTGAAGCAGATACGCAGTATTTT
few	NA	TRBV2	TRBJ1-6	CASSGGKGNSPLHF	TGTGCCAGCAGTGGGGGGAAGGGTAATTCACCCCTCCACTTT
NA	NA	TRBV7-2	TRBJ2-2	CASSFYTGELFF	TGTGCCAGCAGCTTTTACACCGGGGAGCTGTTTTTT
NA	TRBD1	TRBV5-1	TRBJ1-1	CASSWTGKNTEAFF	TGCGCCAGCAGCTGGACAGGGAAGAACACTGAAGCTTTCTTT
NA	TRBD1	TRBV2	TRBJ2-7	CASKDIKEFGTGVDEQYF	TGTGCCAGCAAGGATATAAAGGAATTTGGGACAGGGGTCGACGAGCAGTACTTC
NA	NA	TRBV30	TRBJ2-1	CAWTQGVGVYNEQFF	TGTGCCTGGACCCAGGGTGTGGGGGTCTACAATGAGCAGTTCTTC
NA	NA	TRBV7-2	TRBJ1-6	CASSLGGDNSPLHF	TGTGCCAGCAGCTTAGGGGGGGATAATTCACCCCTCCACTTT
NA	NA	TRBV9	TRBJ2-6	CASRHHARVGGANVLTF	TGTGCCAGCAGACACCACGCCCGGGTTGGCGGGGCCAACGTCCTGACTTTC
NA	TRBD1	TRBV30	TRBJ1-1	CAWSSFGRGRISNTEAFF	TGTGCCTGGAGTTCCTTCGGCAGGGGGCGAATCTCGAACACTGAAGCTTTCTTT